This T cell receptor (beta chain) comes out of a study of blood T cell repertoires in COVID-19 (dated by TCRdb to about 2020). Regarding the study in general: Samples from collaborators originated in the United States, Italy and Spain and spanned both the acute and convalescent phases of COVID-19. The material from the prospective study consisted of cDNA or gDNA derived from T cells, B-cell-depleted T cells, or PBMCs. The dataset comprised deeply sampled blood TCRbeta repertoires from subjects exposed to, actively infected with, or recovered from COVID-19. The repertoires were released in a freely available public database intended as a resource for research on the immune response to SARS-CoV-2. Samples were obtained from the ongoing ImmuneRACE study (first 160 participants) and from some 1,200 subjects provided by 6 global collaborators. Sample metadata almost always included a de-identified subject ID, COVID-19 status, age in years and sex. HLA class I and class II types, where available, came from metadata supplied by the sample provider rather than from assay-based typing.

The collaborating institutions used their own protocols to collect whole blood in K2EDTA tubes. For TCRbeta analysis, collaborators shipped samples as frozen whole blood, isolated PBMCs, or DNA extracted from either of those sample types. TCRbeta CDR3 regions were amplified from genomic DNA using the immunoSEQ Assay, a bias-controlled multiplex PCR. Regarding the original processing steps: Nucleated cell counts per sample were estimated from amplification of reference gene primers within the assay. Sequence reads were collapsed and filtered to measure the absolute abundance of every unique TCRbeta CDR3 rearrangement. For each sample, productive Simpson clonality was calculated by taking the square root of Simpson's diversity index across productive rearrangements. TCRdb took this table from immuneACCESS and kept in-frame rearrangements with V and J called. Such tables lack part of the clones; where checked against another copy, unresolved V genes explain under half of the gap, and the rest is unexplained. V and J calls and clone size are copied from that table; D and trimming were computed from the DNA. The sample table records approximately 170,000 clones; 83% of these occur just once. The ten largest clonotypes hold approximately 2% of the sample.

Details on this clone: The specificity of this receptor is unknown. Per-base qualities were not stored, and no clone one base away is much larger.

On the study overall, not on this receptor specifically: The quantity of clinical and demographic metadata differed by source and by participant and was supplied without curation.

Input material: peripheral blood. The clonotype was recovered from a woman over 75 with acute or convalescent COVID-19.

The sequence in DNA is TGCGCCAGCAGTCGTAGAGAGGGGGCGGGGGGGCTGGATACGCAGTATTTT. Its translation reads: CASSRREGAGGLDTQYF. Recombination linked TRBV4-1 to TRBJ2-3, with 9 bases in between that match TRBD2. The junction shows trimming of 6 bases on V and 6 bases on J, and the gene matches do not reach 16 bases of it. CDR1 and CDR2 are read off the germline V gene as MGHRA and YSYEKL. The CDR3 sequence holds 17 residues, the cysteine and phenylalanine included. Solely the CDR3 DNA is kept, with 51 bases framed from the first base.